This entry lists 9 T cell receptor beta chains sequenced from one sample in a study of T cells in Graves' hyperthyroidism and ophthalmopathy. Amplification targeted TCR beta CDR3 regions from RNA transcripts. An initial round of RT-PCR targeting the TCR CDR3 relied on the HTBI primer set. TCRdb re-derived calls from the multiplex PCR reads in MiXCR, one entry per CDR3 protein. The sample has approximately 330,000 distinct CDR3 sequences; over 20% are singletons. The sequencing input was blood. Source of these receptors: a woman aged 45 to 65 with Graves' hyperthyroidism.

There are many counts of this clonotype. CDR3 nucleotide sequence: TGTGCCACCAGCAGAGATGCGAAATCCTACGAGCAGTACTTC. The encoded protein is CATSRDAKSYEQYF. V gene TRBV15 combines with J gene TRBJ2-7; D is unclear. The V end was cut by 0 bases, the J end by 1 base, with 7 bases between. The length of the CDR3 is 14 residues. CDR1 and CDR2 (germline): LNHNV, YYDKDF (reference sequence).

The table lists this clonotype with many counts. V and J are TRBV5-1 and TRBJ2-5; no clear D. The V gene lost 1 base and the J gene lost 5 bases, with 9 bases spanning the gap. Germline V lookup: CDR1 SGHRS, CDR2 YFSETQ. The CDR3 has 13 residues. CDR3 region: CASSLKGTETQYF. CDR3 DNA: TGCGCCAGCAGCTTGAAGGGTACGGAGACCCAGTACTTC.

This clonotype occurred many times. The chain couples TRBV28 to TRBJ2-2, with TRBD1 matching over 7 bases. Germline assignment: CDR1 MDHEN and CDR2 SYDVKM. This CDR3 has 14 amino acids. V shed 7 bases and J 4 bases; nucleotides not matched to a gene: 6. DNA of the CDR3: TGTGCCAGCAAAAACAGGGGCCTCACCGGGGAGCTGTTTTTT. Translated, it gives CASKNRGLTGELFF.

The gene calls are TRBV5-5 and TRBJ1-2; D remains unclear. Trimming took off 4 bases at V and 5 bases at J, with 9 bases between the two ends. This CDR3 spans 12 amino acids. Germline V gene data show CDR1 as SGHKS and CDR2 as YYEKEE (reference sequence). For the CDR3, the DNA is TGTGCCAGCAGCCGAGAAAATTATGGCTACACCTTC. Residues: CASSRENYGYTF. Drawing the rest from reference TRBV5-5 and TRBJ1-2, the complete variable domain is DAGVTQSPTHLIKTRGQQVTLRCSPISGHKSVSWYQQVLGQGPQFIFQYYEKEERGRGNFPDRFSARQFPNYSSELNVNALLLGDSALYLCASSRENYGYTFGSGTRLTVV.

The V and J genes are TRBV28 and TRBJ1-2; TRBD1 agrees at 9 bases. CDR1 and CDR2 from the germline V gene are MDHEN and SYDVKM. The V and J ends lost 7 bases and 2 bases, in that order; junction bases with no gene match: 5. The CDR3 totals 14 residues. CDR3 sequence reads: CASTLDRGNYGYTF. The CDR3 DNA reads as TGTGCCAGCACCCTGGACAGGGGAAACTATGGCTACACCTTC.

As for this clonotype: This may come from a read error, since a much larger clone is one base off. The rearrangement uses TRBV3-1 and TRBJ2-4; D gene uncertain. The germline CDR1 and CDR2 sequences are LGHDT and YNNKEL (reference sequence). The CDR3 has 14 amino acids. The CDR3 is CVSSQSVAKNIQYF. The CDR3 nucleotides are TGTGTCAGCAGCCAATCAGTAGCCAAAAACATTCAGTACTTC.

This clonotype appeared many times. The chain combines TRBV5-8 with TRBJ2-5; no clear D. This CDR3 is 12 amino acids long. Germline CDR1 SGHTS, CDR2 YDEGEE. Deletions cut 0 bases from V and 5 bases from J, with 5 bases between. The CDR3 DNA reads as TGTGCCAGCAGCTTGGATTGGGAGACCCAGTACTTC. This sequence encodes CASSLDWETQYF.

The V call is TRBV20-1, the J call TRBJ2-3, with 14 bases aligning to TRBD2. The CDR3 has 18 residues. Trimming removed 2 bases from V and 2 bases from J; junction bases left unmatched: 9. Germline V gene lookup returns CDR1 DFQATT and CDR2 SNEGSKA (reference sequence). CDR3 coding DNA: TGCAGTGCTAGACACCGGGGACTAGCGGGGGACCTCACAGATACGCAGTATTTT. Protein sequence: CSARHRGLAGDLTDTQYF.

A few counts support this clonotype. The chain uses TRBV18 and TRBJ2-3; D is undetermined. CDR3 length: 12 residues. Trimming took 2 bases from V and 6 from J, leaving 6 bases between them. The V gene's germline CDR1 is KGHSH and CDR2 LQKENI. The CDR3 reads CASSPERDTQYF. The DNA of the CDR3 is TGTGCCAGCTCACCAGAGAGGGATACGCAGTATTTT.